The 19 T cell receptor beta chains below were found in one sample sequenced in a study of cytomegalovirus exposure and HLA in healthy donors. PCR involved 60 Vbeta and 13 Jbeta primers. Sequencing was performed with immunoSEQ multiplex PCR; in TCRdb, only in-frame clones are kept and a portion is missing. The table lists about 190,000 clones, 60% to 85% of them singletons. The sequenced material came from PBMCs. The receptors derive from a woman under 30 in good health and CMV-seronegative.

This chain uses TRBV28 with TRBJ2-7; D gene unclear. From germline, CDR1 is MDHEN and CDR2 SYDVKM. The CDR3 contains 13 residues. Trimming cost V 3 bases and J 3 bases, with 9 bases left between them. The CDR3: CASSFSGNYEQYF. CDR3 sequence (DNA): TGTGCCAGCAGTTTTTCAGGCAACTACGAGCAGTACTTC.

The CDR3 nucleotides are TGTGCCAGCAGCTTCACGGGGGGGGGTACCGGGGAGCTGTTTTTT. Its translation: CASSFTGGGTGELFF. The V call is TRBV7-3, the J call TRBJ2-2; 8 bases line up with TRBD2. Unmatched junction bases numbered 5, after V lost 3 bases and J lost 5 bases. The germline V gene encodes CDR1 SGHTA and CDR2 FQGTGA. The CDR3 loop spans 15 amino acids.

The CDR3 spells CASRLAVAGSGELFF. DNA of the CDR3: TGTGCCAGCAGACTGGCAGTAGCGGGGTCCGGGGAGCTGTTTTTT. The V call is TRBV27, the J call TRBJ2-2; 8 bases match TRBD2. Germline V gives CDR1 MNHEY, CDR2 SMNVEV (reference sequence). The CDR3 has 15 residues. V gave up 6 bases and J gave up 6 bases; unmatched junction bases: 9.

CDR3 DNA: TGTGCCAGCAGTGAATCCGGGACAGGGGGTAACAATGAGCAGTTCTTC. This sequence encodes CASSESGTGGNNEQFF. This chain uses TRBV28 with TRBJ2-1; TRBD1 agrees at 11 bases. CDR1 is MDHEN, CDR2 SYDVKM, per germline. The ends lost 5 bases at V and 5 bases at J; junction bases unmatched: 8. CDR3 size: 16 residues.

V and J are TRBV2 and TRBJ2-5; D may be TRBD2 (6 bases). Trimming shortened V by 8 bases and J by 5 bases, and 18 bases separated the two germline ends. The CDR3 contains 14 residues. The germline CDR1 and CDR2 sequences are SNHLY and FYNNEI. The CDR3 is CASGRAGGRETQYF. Here the CDR3 DNA reads TGTGCCAGCGGAAGAGCGGGCGGACGGGAGACCCAGTACTTC.

The chain carries TRBV14 and TRBJ2-1; weak D call: TRBD1 (6 bases). With 6 bases removed from V and 6 bases from J, the gap between germline ends came to 15 bases. Germline-derived CDR1 and CDR2 are SGHDN and FVKESK. The CDR3 totals 14 residues. The CDR3 reads CASSTGLWSNEQFF. DNA for the CDR3: TGTGCCAGCAGTACAGGGCTTTGGTCCAATGAGCAGTTCTTC.

The rearrangement links TRBV25-1 to TRBJ2-7, with D perhaps TRBD1 (6 bases). The germline gives CDR1 MGHDK, CDR2 SYGVNS. V lost 4 bases, J lost 3 bases, and 16 bases lay in between. This CDR3 is 15 amino acids long. The DNA for the CDR3 is TGTGCCAGCAGTGCAACGGACAGTATGCTCTACGAGCAGTACTTC. This translates into CASSATDSMLYEQYF.

This clone was observed a handful of times. The CDR3 sequence: CASSLTGKGVEAFF. The DNA for the CDR3 is TGTGCCAGCAGTCTCACAGGGAAGGGGGTAGAAGCTTTCTTT. The chain uses TRBV28 and TRBJ1-1; a possible D gene is TRBD1 (6 bases). The germline gives CDR1 MDHEN, CDR2 SYDVKM. CDR3 size: 14 residues. V shed 5 bases and J shed 8 bases, with 18 bases lying between them.

V is TRBV7-6 and J is TRBJ2-7; the D gene is possibly TRBD2 (6 bases). The germline V and J ends were trimmed by 5 bases and 2 bases, with 22 bases remaining between them. CDR3 length: 17 amino acids. Germline V gene sequence: CDR1 SGHVS, CDR2 FNYEAQ. For the CDR3, the DNA is TGTGCCAGCAGCAACTTCTTCAGGGATGGAGGGACCTACGAGCAGTACTTC. Translating it yields CASSNFFRDGGTYEQYF.

The chain couples TRBV30 to TRBJ2-7; the D gene is possibly TRBD2 (5 bases). The CDR3 totals 13 residues. Germline loops: CDR1 GTSNPN, CDR2 SVGIG (reference sequence). V lost 0 bases and J lost 4, with 10 bases in between. CDR3 residues: CAWSVERGYEQYF. In DNA, the CDR3 is TGTGCCTGGAGTGTAGAACGGGGTTACGAGCAGTACTTC.

CDR3: CASSPTANQPQHF. CDR3 in DNA: TGTGCCAGCTCACCAACAGCCAATCAGCCCCAGCATTTT. This sequence joins TRBV18 and TRBJ1-5; D ambiguous. V was pared by 2 bases and J by 3 bases, with 5 bases between. The CDR3 runs 13 residues. CDR1 is KGHSH, CDR2 LQKENI, per germline.

This clone was detected only once. The chain joins TRBV6-1 to TRBJ1-6; D not resolved. This CDR3 contains 12 residues. V gave up 8 bases and J gave up 7 bases, with 9 bases separating them. CDR1 MNHNS and CDR2 SASEGT come from the germline V gene. CDR3: CASRTVNSPLHF. The CDR3, as DNA: TGTGCCAGCCGAACAGTGAATTCACCCCTCCACTTT.

J is TRBJ1-6 and V is TRBV28, with 7 bases identical to TRBD1. Germline loops: CDR1 MDHEN, CDR2 SYDVKM. V shed 5 bases, J shed 9 bases, and the junction held 13 bases outside the gene matches. The CDR3 loop spans 16 amino acids. The CDR3 DNA reads as TGTGCCAGCAGTCTGATCGACAGGGCCGGAGGTTCACCCCTCCACTTT. Protein sequence: CASSLIDRAGGSPLHF.

The V gene is TRBV19, the J gene TRBJ1-4; D is undetermined. V gave up 4 bases and J gave up 0 bases, with 9 bases separating them. The CDR3 covers 15 residues. CDR1 and CDR2 (germline): LNHDA, SQIVND (reference sequence). In DNA form, the CDR3 reads TGTGCCAGTAGTACTCGCGGCGCAACTAATGAAAAACTGTTTTTT. This gives the protein CASSTRGATNEKLFF. The full variable domain, completed using reference TRBV19 and TRBJ1-4, is DGGITQSPKYLFRKEGQNVTLSCEQNLNHDAMYWYRQDPGQGLRLIYYSQIVNDFQKGDIAEGYSVSREKKESFPLTVTSAQKNPTAFYLCASSTRGATNEKLFFGSGTQLSVL.

The sample holds one count of this clone. This chain uses TRBV7-3 with TRBJ2-1, with D perhaps matching TRBD1 (6 bases). This CDR3 is 16 amino acids long. CDR1 and CDR2 (germline): SGHTA, FQGTGA. V was pared by 3 bases and J by 5 bases, with 17 bases between. As DNA, the CDR3 is TGTGCCAGCAGCTTCGGGGACGACAGGAAAAACAATGAGCAGTTCTTC. Translation: CASSFGDDRKNNEQFF. The whole variable domain, filled in from reference TRBV7-3 and TRBJ2-1, reads GAGVSQTPSNKVTEKGKYVELRCDPISGHTALYWYRQSLGQGPEFLIYFQGTGAADDSGLPNDRFFAVRPEGSVSTLKIQRTERGDSAVYLCASSFGDDRKNNEQFFGPGTRLTVL.

The chain has TRBV6-4 and TRBJ2-5; 8 bases are shared with TRBD1. V shed 4 bases and J 5 bases; nucleotides not matched to a gene: 15. Germline V gives CDR1 MRHNA, CDR2 SNTAGT. There are 17 residues in the CDR3. The CDR3 is CASSGTVTGAGKETQYF. The CDR3 DNA is TGTGCCAGCAGTGGAACAGTGACAGGGGCTGGGAAGGAGACCCAGTACTTC.

The V gene is TRBV6-6, the J gene TRBJ2-3; 7 bases match TRBD2. The CDR3 consists of 15 residues. V trimming: 6 bases; J trimming: 5 bases; junction bases outside the gene matches: 11. Germline values: CDR1 MNHNY, CDR2 SVGAGI (reference sequence). The CDR3 spells CASRLRGDGLDTQYF. DNA for the CDR3: TGTGCCAGCAGACTCCGGGGGGATGGCTTAGATACGCAGTATTTT.

The chain uses TRBV14 and TRBJ2-1; maybe TRBD1 (6 bases). This CDR3 contains 15 residues. V was pared by 1 base and J by 2 bases, with 9 bases between. Germline V gene data show CDR1 as SGHDN and CDR2 as FVKESK. The CDR3 DNA reads TGTGCCAGCAGCCAAGTACAGGGCCCCTACAATGAGCAGTTCTTC. Its translation is CASSQVQGPYNEQFF.

The V gene is TRBV7-2, the J gene TRBJ1-2; D unresolved. Looked up from germline, CDR1 is SGHTA and CDR2 is FQGNSA. Trimming stripped 0 bases from V and 0 bases from J, with 8 bases between. The CDR3 totals 15 residues. The CDR3 loop is CASSLAGGSNYGYTF. The DNA of the CDR3 is TGTGCCAGCAGCTTAGCTGGCGGATCTAACTATGGCTACACCTTC.